This T cell receptor (beta chain) was captured by sequencing in a study of blood T cell repertoires in COVID-19. Study overall: Samples taken during acute and convalescent COVID-19 were collected in the United States, Italy and Spain. PBMCs, B-cell-depleted T cells, or T cells were the source of the cDNA or gDNA that made up the material.

Source study methods: Reference gene primers were amplified, and this amplification served to estimate nucleated cell counts. Sequencing was performed with immunoSEQ multiplex PCR; in TCRdb, only in-frame clones are kept and a portion is missing. V, J and clone size reflect that table, while D and trimming were determined from the DNA. The data hold about 67,000 clones, with about four fifths observed a single time. J lost 2 bases, V lost 1 base, and 2 bases had no gene match. The CDR3 totals 16 residues. The V gene's germline CDR1 is SGHVS and CDR2 FQNEAQ. This clonotype originated in a woman aged 55-69 years with acute or convalescent COVID-19. The material sequenced was peripheral blood. The chain carries TRBV7-8 and TRBJ2-6, with TRBD2 matching over 7 bases. The CDR3 here is CASSLVGGTGANVLTF. The DNA for the CDR3 is TGTGCCAGCAGCTTAGTGGGAGGGACTGGGGCCAACGTCCTGACTTTC.